These T cell receptor beta chains were read from a single sample in a study of blood T cell repertoires in COVID-19. The method was immunoSEQ multiplex PCR; TCRdb's version includes in-frame clones alone and lacks a portion of them. The table shows hundreds of thousands of clones, with about 88% occurring only once. Sequencing input: peripheral blood. Receptor source: a man in his sixties or seventies with acute or convalescent COVID-19. Both conserved end residues are part of each CDR3. Fields, in order: J gene, D gene, V gene, clone size, CDR3 protein, CDR3 DNA. A D gene is named only where the DNA matches it firmly. Where a row states a size, it is once, few, many or the class of an expanded clone; other rows omit it.

>TRBJ1-5|-|TRBV19|once
CASTTTGFNQPQHF
TGTGCCAGTACCACCACAGGGTTCAATCAGCCCCAGCATTTT
>TRBJ2-7|-|TRBV7-2|-
CASSRSPDRFEQYF
TGTGCCAGCAGCCGTTCCCCGGACAGATTCGAGCAGTACTTC
>TRBJ1-1|TRBD1|TRBV4-3|-
CASSQTGGGTEAFF
TGCGCCAGCAGCCAAACAGGGGGTGGAACTGAAGCTTTCTTT
>TRBJ1-5|TRBD1|TRBV5-6|-
CASSTGQDWDQPQHF
TGTGCCAGCAGCACGGGACAGGACTGGGATCAGCCCCAGCATTTT
>TRBJ1-1|TRBD1|TRBV7-2|-
CASSKGTDMNTEAFF
TGTGCCAGCAGCAAAGGGACAGACATGAACACTGAAGCTTTCTTT
>TRBJ1-5|TRBD1|TRBV7-2|few
CASSGTGPGQPQHF
TGTGCCAGCAGCGGGACAGGGCCGGGTCAGCCCCAGCATTTT
>TRBJ2-3|-|TRBV7-2|-
CASSPARALTDTQYF
TGTGCCAGCAGCCCTGCGAGGGCACTCACAGATACGCAGTATTTT
>TRBJ2-3|TRBD2|TRBV10-3|-
CAISESRGGQTDTQYF
TGTGCCATCAGTGAGTCTCGGGGGGGGCAGACAGATACGCAGTATTTT
>TRBJ1-1|-|TRBV18|-
CASSPSGRNTEAFF
TGTGCCAGCTCACCATCGGGAAGGAACACTGAAGCTTTCTTT
>TRBJ1-1|-|TRBV6-5|-
CASSYLTTNTEAFF
TGTGCCAGCAGTTACCTCACAACGAACACTGAAGCTTTCTTT
>TRBJ1-2|-|TRBV9|-
CASSVGQSQNYGYTF
TGTGCCAGCAGCGTAGGCCAGTCCCAAAACTATGGCTACACCTTC
>TRBJ1-3|TRBD1|TRBV9|-
CASSVEQGGNTIYF
TGTGCCAGCAGCGTAGAACAGGGGGGAAACACCATATATTTT
>TRBJ1-5|-|TRBV28|once
CASSLTGSGNQPQHF
TGTGCCAGCAGTTTAACAGGGTCGGGCAATCAGCCCCAGCATTTT
>TRBJ2-7|-|TRBV7-2|few
CASSLSRSWQTSYEQYF
TGTGCCAGCAGCTTAAGTCGGAGTTGGCAGACCTCCTACGAGCAGTACTTC
>TRBJ2-2|-|TRBV14|-
CASSQARGITGELFF
TGTGCCAGCAGCCAAGCTCGCGGGATCACCGGGGAGCTGTTTTTT
>TRBJ1-2|TRBD1|TRBV28|once
CASSFPSRDRVWYGYTF
TGTGCCAGCAGTTTCCCGTCCCGGGACAGGGTATGGTATGGCTACACCTTC
>TRBJ2-5|-|TRBV7-2|-
CASSLTTGVVETQYF
TGTGCCAGCAGCTTAACAACGGGAGTGGTGGAGACCCAGTACTTC
>TRBJ1-3|-|TRBV9|-
CASSPGGKYGNTIYF
TGTGCCAGCAGCCCTGGGGGGAAATATGGAAACACCATATATTTT
>TRBJ2-2|-|TRBV15|-
CATSRGKGTGELFF
TGTGCCACCAGTAGAGGGAAGGGGACCGGGGAGCTGTTTTTT
>TRBJ2-7|TRBD2|TRBV5-1|-
CASSETSGASYEQYF
TGCGCCAGCAGTGAAACAAGCGGGGCCTCCTACGAGCAGTACTTC
>TRBJ2-5|TRBD1|TRBV29-1|-
CSVDSGQGATQETQYF
TGCAGCGTTGATTCAGGACAGGGGGCCACCCAAGAGACCCAGTACTTC
>TRBJ1-2|-|TRBV25-1|-
CASSMRYYTF
TGTGCCAGCAGTATGAGGTACTACACCTTC
>TRBJ1-5|TRBD1|TRBV19|-
CASSSRGPQPQHF
TGTGCCAGTAGTAGCAGGGGGCCTCAGCCCCAGCATTTT
>TRBJ2-1|-|TRBV28|-
CASSLVDGNEQFF
TGTGCCAGCAGCCTGGTAGACGGGAATGAGCAGTTCTTC
>TRBJ2-2|TRBD1|TRBV7-2|-
CASSTGQGDPGELFF
TGTGCCAGCAGTACTGGACAGGGGGATCCCGGGGAGCTGTTTTTT
>TRBJ1-6|-|TRBV28|-
CASSTIQRINSPLHF
TGTGCCAGCAGTACTATCCAGCGGATCAATTCACCCCTCCACTTT
>TRBJ2-7|-|TRBV27|-
CASSLSSGFPYEQYF
TGTGCCAGCAGTTTATCTTCAGGGTTTCCCTACGAGCAGTACTTC
>TRBJ2-3|-|TRBV7-2|-
CASSLGGGYTDTQYF
TGTGCCAGCAGCTTAGGTGGGGGGTACACAGATACGCAGTATTTT
>TRBJ2-6|TRBD2|TRBV5-1|once
CASSSGRGPGANVLTF
TGCGCCAGCAGCTCCGGGAGGGGCCCTGGGGCCAACGTCCTGACTTTC
>TRBJ2-7|-|TRBV5-5|-
CASSEQGYRQYF
TGTGCCAGCAGCGAACAGGGTTATCGGCAGTACTTC
>TRBJ2-1|-|TRBV5-1|few
CASSLKTGQTTYNEQFF
TGCGCCAGCAGCTTGAAAACTGGGCAGACTACCTACAATGAGCAGTTCTTC
>TRBJ2-2|TRBD1|TRBV5-1|-
CASSPGQGRAGELFF
TGCGCCAGCAGCCCAGGACAGGGGAGGGCCGGGGAGCTGTTTTTT
>TRBJ1-1|-|TRBV11-2|few
CASSLAGWNTEAFF
TGTGCCAGCAGCCTAGCAGGGTGGAACACTGAAGCTTTCTTT
>TRBJ2-2|TRBD2|TRBV27|-
CASSLNSGGNTGELFF
TGTGCCAGCAGTCTTAATAGCGGGGGGAACACCGGGGAGCTGTTTTTT
>TRBJ2-1|TRBD1|TRBV19|-
CASTGTGGYNEQFF
TGTGCCAGCACCGGGACAGGGGGCTACAATGAGCAGTTCTTC
>TRBJ2-1|-|TRBV7-2|-
CASSLGTMDSQFF
TGTGCCAGCAGCTTAGGGACTATGGACTCACAGTTCTTC
>TRBJ2-2|-|TRBV28|-
CASKIGGGYTGELFF
TGTGCCAGCAAAATAGGAGGCGGATACACCGGGGAGCTGTTTTTT
>TRBJ1-5|TRBD1|TRBV5-5|-
CASSLEDRVRPQHF
TGTGCCAGCAGCTTGGAGGACAGGGTCCGGCCCCAGCATTTT
>TRBJ2-1|TRBD1|TRBV4-3|-
CASSQDLGGEQFF
TGCGCCAGCAGCCAAGATCTAGGGGGCGAGCAGTTCTTC
>TRBJ1-2|TRBD1|TRBV24-1|-
CATSTPGQNYGYTF
TGTGCCACCAGTACCCCGGGACAGAACTATGGCTACACCTTC
>TRBJ2-2|TRBD2|TRBV7-9|-
CASSLSIGTSMTGELFF
TGTGCCAGCAGCTTAAGTATCGGGACTAGTATGACCGGGGAGCTGTTTTTT
>TRBJ2-1|-|TRBV5-4|-
CASSLSGTYNEQFF
TGTGCCAGCAGCTTGTCAGGAACCTACAATGAGCAGTTCTTC
>TRBJ2-3|-|TRBV2|-
CASSASADTQYF
TGTGCCAGCAGTGCGTCTGCAGATACGCAGTATTTT
>TRBJ2-2|-|TRBV4-3|-
CASSQEFGTQNTGELFF
TGCGCCAGCAGCCAAGAATTCGGGACACAGAACACCGGGGAGCTGTTTTTT
>TRBJ2-3|TRBD2|TRBV6-5|-
CASSYNLGGDTDTQYF
TGTGCCAGCAGTTACAATCTTGGGGGGGACACAGATACGCAGTATTTT
>TRBJ1-5|-|TRBV6-4|once
CASSAGGNQPQHF
TGTGCCAGCAGTGCGGGGGGGAATCAGCCCCAGCATTTT
>TRBJ2-3|-|TRBV11-2|-
CASSPRWKATDTQYF
TGTGCCAGCAGCCCTAGATGGAAGGCCACAGATACGCAGTATTTT
>TRBJ2-7|-|TRBV23-1|-
CASSHRLSRTLSYEQYF
TGCGCCAGCAGTCACCGCCTCTCCCGAACTCTCTCCTACGAGCAGTACTTC
>TRBJ2-5|TRBD2|TRBV28|-
CASSLAAAAGGETQYF
TGTGCCAGCAGCTTGGCCGCTGCAGCGGGAGGGGAGACCCAGTACTTC
>TRBJ1-2|-|TRBV6-6|-
CASSSSGYGYTF
TGTGCCAGCAGTTCCTCCGGCTATGGCTACACCTTC
>TRBJ1-5|-|TRBV6-5|once
CASRQGFGQPQHF
TGTGCCAGCAGACAGGGATTTGGTCAGCCCCAGCATTTT
>TRBJ1-3|-|TRBV6-2/TRBV6-3|once
CASSFGAGNTIYF
TGTGCCAGCAGTTTCGGAGCTGGAAACACCATATATTTT
>TRBJ1-3|-|TRBV5-1|-
CASRPGVGNTIYF
TGCGCCAGTCGGCCCGGGGTGGGAAACACCATATATTTT
>TRBJ1-2|-|TRBV18|once
CASSPGPLPGYGYTF
TGTGCCAGCTCACCCGGGCCGCTACCAGGGTATGGCTACACCTTC
>TRBJ2-7|TRBD2|TRBV5-6|-
CASSLGTNYEQYF
TGTGCCAGCAGCTTAGGGACTAACTACGAGCAGTACTTC
>TRBJ1-5|-|TRBV4-3|-
CASSQDSMGDQPQHF
TGCGCCAGCAGCCAAGATTCTATGGGCGATCAGCCCCAGCATTTT
>TRBJ2-1|TRBD2|TRBV28|-
CASSVAGANNEQFF
TGTGCCAGCAGTGTAGCGGGAGCCAACAATGAGCAGTTCTTC
>TRBJ2-7|-|TRBV28|-
CASNPADRSYEQYF
TGTGCCAGCAACCCGGCGGACAGAAGCTACGAGCAGTACTTC
>TRBJ1-2|-|TRBV4-2|-
CASSQDGAQGGYTF
TGTGCCAGCAGCCAAGATGGGGCCCAGGGTGGCTACACCTTC